Presented here are 27 T cell receptor beta chains from one specimen sequenced in a study of T cells in Graves' hyperthyroidism and ophthalmopathy. TCR beta CDR3 regions were amplified from RNA transcripts. HTBI primers drove first-round RT-PCR of the TCR CDR3. Using its own MiXCR run on the multiplex PCR reads, TCRdb lists one record per CDR3 protein. The profile shows 730,000 or so distinct CDR3 sequences, 15% to 20% of them singletons. The specimen sequenced was blood. The receptors were gathered from a woman aged 45-60 years with Graves' hyperthyroidism that later progressed to Graves' ophthalmopathy.

This clonotype has a count of ten or more. The V call is TRBV15, the J call TRBJ2-5; 10 bases match TRBD1. V was pared by 3 bases and J by 5 bases, with 6 bases of the junction left unmatched. The CDR3 runs 15 residues. Germline CDR1 reads LNHNV; CDR2 reads YYDKDF (reference sequence). CDR3: CATSRTGTGAETQYF. CDR3 DNA sequence: TGTGCCACCAGCAGGACCGGGACAGGGGCTGAGACCCAGTACTTC.

The rearrangement joins TRBV19 to TRBJ1-2; a possible D gene is TRBD1 (5 bases). There are 14 residues in the CDR3. V was pared by 7 bases and J by 4 bases, with 16 bases between. The germline V gene encodes CDR1 LNHDA and CDR2 SQIVND (reference sequence). CDR3 sequence (DNA): TGTGCCAGTACCAGCGGGGGAATCGGCTATGGCTACACCTTC. Protein product: CASTSGGIGYGYTF.

This clonotype occurred many times. The rearrangement links TRBV20-1 to TRBJ1-5, with D possibly matching TRBD1 (5 bases). This CDR3 spans 16 amino acids. Germline V gene lookup returns CDR1 DFQATT and CDR2 SNEGSKA (reference sequence). V was shortened by 2 bases and J by 0 bases, with 14 bases between the two germline ends. This chain's CDR3 is CSARWGGAYSNQPQHF. For the CDR3, the DNA is TGCAGTGCTAGATGGGGGGGAGCTTATAGCAATCAGCCCCAGCATTTT.

As regards this clonotype: Since a much larger clone is just one base distant, this may be a read error. The chain links TRBV6-1 to TRBJ2-5, with D unresolved. This CDR3 contains 14 residues. V shed 4 bases and J shed 5 bases, with 14 bases lying between them. Germline CDR1 reads MNHNS; CDR2 reads SASEGT. The chain's CDR3 is CASSGGNGYETQYF. DNA of the CDR3: TGTGCCAGCAGTGGGGGTAATGGGTATGAGACCCAGTACTTC.

The DNA of the CDR3 is TGTGCCAGCAGGATAGCACTGACCGGCGATACGCAGTATTTT. Translating it yields CASRIALTGDTQYF. The chain uses TRBV12-3 or TRBV12-4 and TRBJ2-3; D gene ambiguous. The CDR3 runs 14 residues. V was shortened by 6 bases and J by 6 bases, with 16 bases between the two germline ends.

The V gene is TRBV5-1, the J gene TRBJ1-6, with a weak D call TRBD1 (6 bases). Trimming cost V 2 bases and J 5 bases, with 14 bases left between them. Germline lookup yields CDR1 SGHRS and CDR2 YFSETQ. The CDR3 is 16 residues long. CDR3 in DNA: TGCGCCAGCAGCTTTTCGACAGGCATCGATAATTCACCCCTCCACTTT. Protein product: CASSFSTGIDNSPLHF. The full variable domain, its missing parts supplied by reference TRBV5-1 and TRBJ1-6, is KAGVTQTPRYLIKTRGQQVTLSCSPISGHRSVSWYQQTPGQGLQFLFEYFSETQRNKGNFPGRFSGRQFSNSRSEMNVSTLELGDSALYLCASSFSTGIDNSPLHFGNGTRLTVT.

This clonotype appeared many times. This chain connects TRBV6-1 to TRBJ2-5, with 9 bases aligning to TRBD1. This CDR3 comprises 16 residues. Trimming took 5 bases from V and 5 from J; bases not matched to a gene: 12. The germline CDR1 and CDR2 sequences are MNHNS and SASEGT. In nucleotides, the CDR3 is TGTGCCAGCAGTTATGCGACAGGGGGGCGGTGGGAGACCCAGTACTTC. Its protein is CASSYATGGRWETQYF.

The rearrangement uses TRBV4-1 and TRBJ1-1; D unresolved. This CDR3 spans 15 amino acids. Per germline, CDR1 MGHRA and CDR2 YSYEKL. V was trimmed by 3 bases and J by 6 bases, leaving 17 bases between them. The DNA of the CDR3 is TGCGCCAGCAGCCATACACAGAGGCGGGCCGCTGAAGCTTTCTTT. It is translated as CASSHTQRRAAEAFF.

This clonotype occurred many times. V is TRBV18 and J is TRBJ1-1, with D hard to call. Germline values: CDR1 KGHSH, CDR2 LQKENI. The V end was cut by 3 bases, the J end by 7 bases, with 15 bases between. CDR3 size: 14 residues. CDR3 sequence (DNA): TGTGCCAGCTCACCCCCCCGTGAGGATCTTGAAGCTTTCTTT. It encodes CASSPPREDLEAFF.

In regard to this clonotype: A much larger clone lies one base from this, so it may be a read error. The V gene is TRBV20-1, the J gene TRBJ1-2; D possibly corresponds to TRBD1 (6 bases). V was pared by 6 bases and J by 2 bases, with 16 bases between. Looked up from germline, CDR1 is DFQATT and CDR2 is SNEGSKA (reference sequence). This CDR3 contains 14 residues. The chain's CDR3 is CSAGGAGVNYGYTF. CDR3 coding DNA: TGCAGTGCGGGTGGGGCAGGGGTGAACTATGGCTACACCTTC.

This rearrangement joins TRBV3-1 to TRBJ2-5; TRBD1 matches at 10 bases. Trimming cost V 3 bases and J 3 bases; bases outside gene matches: 7. In germline, CDR1 is LGHDT, CDR2 YNNKEL (reference sequence). The CDR3 contains 16 residues. Here the CDR3 reads CASSQVFGQGEETQYF. The CDR3 DNA reads TGTGCCAGCAGCCAGGTATTTGGACAGGGGGAAGAGACCCAGTACTTC.

At least ten counts were recorded for this clonotype. The chain employs TRBV30 and TRBJ2-2; D unresolved. Looked up from germline, CDR1 is GTSNPN and CDR2 is SVGIG (reference sequence). V was shortened by 4 bases and J by 0 bases, with 3 bases between the two germline ends. The CDR3 extends over 12 amino acids. The CDR3 DNA follows: TGTGCCTGGATAACGAACACCGGGGAGCTGTTTTTT. Translated: CAWITNTGELFF.

This clonotype was seen repeatedly, ten times or more. CDR3 DNA: TGTGCCAGCAGGTTGGGCGGGGACGAGCAGTACTTC. This gives the protein CASRLGGDEQYF. This chain joins TRBV7-9 and TRBJ2-7; perhaps TRBD2 as D (6 bases). The germline gives CDR1 SEHNR, CDR2 FQNEAQ (reference sequence). CDR3 length equals 12 residues. Trimming took 6 bases from V and 5 from J, leaving 11 bases between them.

This clonotype was detected many times. V and J are TRBV6-1 and TRBJ1-1; a weak D match, TRBD1 (5 bases). CDR3 length: 14 residues. The V end was cut by 2 bases, the J end by 4 bases, with 11 bases between. CDR1 MNHNS and CDR2 SASEGT come from the germline V gene. The CDR3 region is CASSEPGLSTEAFF. CDR3 DNA sequence: TGTGCCAGCAGTGAACCGGGACTGAGCACTGAAGCTTTCTTT.

The rearrangement uses TRBV7-9 and TRBJ2-1; the D gene is possibly TRBD2 (7 bases). The CDR3 is 19 residues long. V shed 2 bases and J shed 6 bases, with 26 bases lying between them. Germline values: CDR1 SEHNR, CDR2 FQNEAQ (reference sequence). The CDR3, as DNA: TGTGCCAGCAGCTTAAGTGGGGGGGGGGACATCCTTGCTCCCAATGAGCAGTTCTTC. It translates to CASSLSGGGDILAPNEQFF.

Of note for this clonotype: A much more abundant neighbour one base away suggests this may be a read error. The chain combines TRBV12-5 with TRBJ1-1; 7 nucleotides line up with TRBD1. Germline lookup yields CDR1 LGHNT and CDR2 FRNRAP. CDR3 length equals 15 residues. Here the CDR3 reads CASGLGPHRGGEALF. Here the CDR3 DNA reads TGTGCTAGTGGTTTGGGCCCTCACAGGGGAGGTGAAGCTCTCTTT.

The chain joins TRBV13 to TRBJ2-1, with D possibly being TRBD1 or TRBD2 (5 bases each). V was pared by 6 bases and J by 5 bases, with 20 bases between. There are 16 residues in the CDR3. Germline lookup yields CDR1 PRHDT and CDR2 FYEKMQ (reference sequence). The CDR3 region has the DNA TGTGCCAGCAGTCGATCCGGGACGGGGATCCACAATGAGCAGTTCTTC. It specifies CASSRSGTGIHNEQFF.

As concerns this clonotype: Given a much more abundant clone one base away, this may be a read error. This CDR3 is CASSLGQGRDTDTQYF. The CDR3, as DNA: TGCGCCAGCAGCTTGGGGCAGGGCAGAGACACAGATACGCAGTATTTT. The V and J genes are TRBV5-1 and TRBJ2-3; possible D gene TRBD1, 5 bases. The CDR3 covers 16 residues. Looked up from germline, CDR1 is SGHRS and CDR2 is YFSETQ. The V end was cut by 0 bases, the J end by 2 bases, with 13 bases between.

This clonotype was recorded many times. The CDR3 region has the DNA TGTGCCAGCCCCCTCCTTGCTTTGAGCGGGACGGGACTTGATGGCTACACCTTC. Its protein product is CASPLLALSGTGLDGYTF. This rearrangement joins TRBV12-3 or TRBV12-4 to TRBJ1-2; a possible D gene is TRBD1 (5 bases). The CDR3 is 18 residues long. Trimming shortened V by 8 bases and J by 6 bases, and 31 bases separated the two germline ends.

This clonotype was seen a handful of times. DNA for the CDR3: TGCGCCAGCAGCCCACAGCCGCAGGGGCATGGCTACACCTTC. Residues: CASSPQPQGHGYTF. This sequence joins TRBV5-1 and TRBJ1-2; perhaps TRBD1 as D (6 bases). The germline V and J ends were trimmed by 4 bases and 6 bases, with 16 bases remaining between them. The CDR3 consists of 14 residues. In germline, CDR1 is SGHRS, CDR2 YFSETQ.

This clonotype came up a few times. The genes are TRBV2 and TRBJ2-1; 8 bases line up with TRBD2. Germline V gene data show CDR1 as SNHLY and CDR2 as FYNNEI. The CDR3 has 15 amino acids. V gave up 2 bases and J gave up 6 bases; unmatched junction bases: 6. The CDR3 reads CASSEYSGAINEQFF. The CDR3 DNA reads as TGTGCCAGCAGTGAATATAGCGGGGCCATCAATGAGCAGTTCTTC. The full variable domain, completed using reference TRBV2 and TRBJ2-1, is EPEVTQTPSHQVTQMGQEVILRCVPISNHLYFYWYRQILGQKVEFLVSFYNNEISEKSEIFDDQFSVERPDGSNFTLKIRSTKLEDSAMYFCASSEYSGAINEQFFGPGTRLTVL.

Points on this clonotype: This may arise from a read error, as a much more abundant clone is one base away. CDR3 region: CAWSGNNEQFF. DNA of the CDR3: TGTGCCTGGAGTGGCAACAATGAGCAGTTCTTC. The J gene is TRBJ2-1, the V gene TRBV30; D gene ambiguous. The CDR3 is made up of 11 amino acids. V was clipped by 1 base and J by 5 bases, with 3 bases between them. Germline V gives CDR1 GTSNPN, CDR2 SVGIG (reference sequence). The full variable domain, in which reference TRBV30 and TRBJ2-1 provide the parts outside the CDR3, is SQTIHQWPATLVQPVGSPLSLECTVEGTSNPNLYWYRQAAGRGLQLLFYSVGIGQISSEVPQNLSASRPQDRQFILSSKKLLLSDSGFYLCAWSGNNEQFFGPGTRLTVL.

This clonotype was detected only a few times. The gene calls are TRBV6-1 and TRBJ2-7; 8 bases line up with TRBD1. The CDR3 consists of 13 residues. The trim removed 6 bases at V and 4 bases at J, leaving 5 bases unmatched. CDR1 MNHNS and CDR2 SASEGT come from the germline V gene. The CDR3 DNA follows: TGTGCCAGCAGGGACCAGGGGGCGTACGAGCAGTACTTC. It is translated as CASRDQGAYEQYF.

Ten or more counts support this clonotype. The genes are TRBV12-3 or TRBV12-4 and TRBJ1-5; D not certain. CDR3 length: 14 residues. The germline V and J ends were trimmed by 5 bases and 7 bases, with 15 bases remaining between them. The CDR3, as DNA: TGTGCCAGCAGTCGTCGGACCGCTGGGCAGCCCCAGCATTTT. Encoded protein: CASSRRTAGQPQHF.

The CDR3 here is CASSPGGQGIPQHF. The DNA for the CDR3 is TGTGCCAGCAGCCCTGGGGGACAGGGGATCCCCCAGCATTTT. This sequence joins TRBV28 and TRBJ1-5; 10 bases line up with TRBD1. The CDR3 consists of 14 residues. V lost 6 bases and J lost 10; bases outside the gene matches: 9. Germline CDR1 reads MDHEN; CDR2 reads SYDVKM. Combining the CDR3 with reference TRBV28 and TRBJ1-5 gives the whole variable domain DVKVTQSSRYLVKRTGEKVFLECVQDMDHENMFWYRQDPGLGLRLIYFSYDVKMKEKGDIPEGYSVSREKKERFSLILESASTNQTSMYLCASSPGGQGIPQHFGDGTRLSIL.

J is TRBJ1-3 and V is TRBV7-9; 10 nucleotides align to TRBD1. Germline V gene sequence: CDR1 SEHNR, CDR2 FQNEAQ (reference sequence). The V gene end was trimmed by 5 bases and the J gene end by 0 bases; junction bases not matched to a gene: 7. The CDR3 is made up of 17 amino acids. The DNA for the CDR3 is TGTGCCAGCAGCAACCGGGACAGGGGAAGCTCTGGAAACACCATATATTTT. Protein: CASSNRDRGSSGNTIYF.

This clonotype was seen a few times. The V call is TRBV5-1, the J call TRBJ1-1, with D perhaps TRBD1 (5 bases). Germline V gene lookup returns CDR1 SGHRS and CDR2 YFSETQ. CDR3 length: 17 residues. The ends were cut back, 6 bases at V and 0 bases at J, with 21 bases in the middle. CDR3 sequence (DNA): TGCGCCAGCACCTATGACCATACGGGGCCTATGAACACTGAAGCTTTCTTT. This encodes CASTYDHTGPMNTEAFF.